The 15 T cell receptor beta chains reported below all come from one sample, sequenced in a study of regulatory T cells in long-lasting Graves disease. Time point defined: persistent/refractory GD, antithyroid drugs over 5 years with positive TRAb. Construction of the TCR library relied on RNA isolated from PBMCs. HTBI primers from iRepertoire and Arm-PCR of CDR3 regions yielded the TCR beta libraries. MiXCR was run by TCRdb on the multiplex PCR reads, yielding one entry per CDR3 protein. The profile shows 650,000 to 850,000 distinct CDR3 sequences, around 30% of them singletons. The source material was peripheral blood mononuclear cells (PBMCs), sampled when the disease was refractory, from a patient treated with antithyroid drugs. The receptors were sampled from a female donor with Graves disease.

Comments on this clonotype: A much bigger clone sits one base away, suggesting this may be a read error. The chain combines TRBV2 with TRBJ2-7, with D perhaps matching TRBD1 (6 bases). V lost 6 bases and J lost 0, with 18 bases in between. Germline-derived CDR1 and CDR2 are SNHLY and FYNNEI. This CDR3 is 16 amino acids long. The CDR3: CASRRVEGVNSYEQYF. The CDR3, as DNA: TGTGCCAGCAGGAGGGTTGAGGGGGTGAACTCCTACGAGCAGTACTTC.

The CDR3 spells CASSIVPGGNTEAFF. The DNA for the CDR3 is TGTGCCAGTAGTATAGTTCCAGGGGGCAACACTGAAGCTTTCTTT. This chain links TRBV19 with TRBJ1-1; 8 bases are a match to TRBD1. Germline loops: CDR1 LNHDA, CDR2 SQIVND (reference sequence). The ends lost 1 base at V and 2 bases at J; junction bases unmatched: 3. CDR3 length equals 15 residues.

This clonotype was detected many times. At one end, the junction sequence differs from germline, possibly due to a read error. The V gene is TRBV12-3 or TRBV12-4, the J gene TRBJ2-5, with 9 bases identical to TRBD1. The CDR3 is 14 amino acids. Here the CDR3 DNA reads TGTGCCAGCAGCTTAGGACAGGGGCAAGAGACCCAGTACTTC. Its protein product is CASSLGQGQETQYF.

The CDR3 bases are TGTGCCAGCAGGTCAGCCGGGACAGCAATTCAGCCCCAGCATTTT. Protein: CASRSAGTAIQPQHF. This chain uses TRBV7-2 with TRBJ1-5, with TRBD1 matching over 7 bases. The CDR3 is 15 residues long. The V and J ends lost 6 bases and 6 bases, in that order; junction bases with no gene match: 11. Germline values: CDR1 SGHTA, CDR2 FQGNSA.

A few counts support this clonotype. The chain uses TRBV2 and TRBJ1-5; 7 bases are shared with TRBD1. Looked up from germline, CDR1 is SNHLY and CDR2 is FYNNEI. The CDR3 is 15 residues long. The V segment lost 7 bases and the J segment 2 bases; nucleotides outside the gene matches: 8. The CDR3 here is CASNIRQGGNQPQHF. CDR3 nucleotide sequence: TGTGCCAGCAACATTAGACAGGGTGGCAATCAGCCCCAGCATTTT.

The table lists this clonotype with a few counts. The chain has TRBV11-2 and TRBJ2-7; 7 nucleotides line up with TRBD1. CDR1 is SGHAT and CDR2 is FQNNGV in the germline V gene. With V trimmed by 5 bases and J by 1 base, 8 bases remained unmatched. This CDR3 comprises 15 residues. CDR3 region: CASSMGQIGSYEQYF. The DNA for the CDR3 is TGTGCCAGCAGCATGGGACAGATTGGTTCCTACGAGCAGTACTTC. Variable domain in full (rest from reference TRBV11-2 and TRBJ2-7): EAGVAQSPRYKIIEKRQSVAFWCNPISGHATLYWYQQILGQGPKLLIQFQNNGVVDDSQLPKDRFSAERLKGVDSTLKIQPAKLEDSAVYLCASSMGQIGSYEQYFGPGTRLTVT.

V and J are TRBV6-2 or TRBV6-3 and TRBJ1-5; a possible D gene is TRBD1 (6 bases). The CDR3 loop spans 15 amino acids. The germline V gene encodes CDR1 MNHEY and CDR2 SVGEGT. Between the trimmed V and J ends, which lost 7 bases and 1 base, there was a span of 14 bases. CDR3 region: CASISGGASNQPQHF. CDR3 DNA sequence: TGTGCCAGCATCTCGGGGGGGGCGAGCAATCAGCCCCAGCATTTT.

This clonotype has only a few counts. The chain carries TRBV5-1 and TRBJ2-5; D is possibly TRBD1 or TRBD2 (6 bases each). The V gene's germline CDR1 is SGHRS and CDR2 YFSETQ. Trimming took off 3 bases at V and 5 bases at J, with 17 bases between the two ends. The CDR3 is 15 amino acids. CDR3 coding DNA: TGCGCCAGCAGCTGGAGGGACCCAGGGGTGGAGACCCAGTACTTC. Translation: CASSWRDPGVETQYF.

Notes on this clonotype: At one end the junction does not follow the germline gene, possibly because of a read error. The rearrangement joins TRBV15 to TRBJ2-2; maybe TRBD2 (6 bases). Germline CDR1 is LNHNV and CDR2 is YYDKDF (reference sequence). The CDR3 sequence is 18 residues long. This CDR3 reads CATSRAFGLLRGPGGLFF. For the CDR3, the DNA is TGTGCCACCAGCAGGGCCTTCGGTTTGCTCCGCGGGCCCGGGGGGCTGTTTTTT.

The chain is built from TRBV28 and TRBJ1-3; D is uncertain. The CDR3 extends over 13 amino acids. Trimming left V 4 bases short and J 9 bases short, with 13 bases between. CDR1 is MDHEN and CDR2 is SYDVKM in the germline V gene. DNA of the CDR3: TGTGCCAGCAGTTCGCCCCTCGGCGGCACCATATATTTT. As protein: CASSSPLGGTIYF.

This clonotype was counted ten times or more. The chain links TRBV12-3 or TRBV12-4 to TRBJ1-5; D is unclear. CDR3 length: 13 amino acids. Trimming took 7 bases from V and 4 from J, leaving 11 bases between them. Here the CDR3 reads CASTGGRNQPQHF. The DNA for the CDR3 is TGTGCCAGCACCGGCGGCAGGAATCAGCCCCAGCATTTT.

The CDR3 is CASNAPGTANTGELFF. For the CDR3, the DNA is TGCGCCAGCAACGCCCCCGGGACGGCGAACACCGGGGAGCTGTTTTTT. This chain links TRBV5-1 with TRBJ2-2; D assignment may be TRBD1 or TRBD2 (5 bases each). Germline assignment: CDR1 SGHRS and CDR2 YFSETQ. V lost 6 bases, J lost 0 bases, and 15 bases lay in between. The CDR3 spans 16 residues. Full variable domain (rest looked up from reference TRBV5-1 and TRBJ2-2): KAGVTQTPRYLIKTRGQQVTLSCSPISGHRSVSWYQQTPGQGLQFLFEYFSETQRNKGNFPGRFSGRQFSNSRSEMNVSTLELGDSALYLCASNAPGTANTGELFFGEGSRLTVL.

The V call is TRBV6-1, the J call TRBJ2-2, with 14 positions matching TRBD2. This CDR3 is built from 18 residues. The germline CDR1 and CDR2 sequences are MNHNS and SASEGT. V trimming: 2 bases; J trimming: 0 bases; junction bases outside the gene matches: 2. CDR3: CASSERTSGRTNTGELFF. CDR3 bases: TGTGCCAGCAGTGAAAGGACTAGCGGGAGGACGAACACCGGGGAGCTGTTTTTT.

The chain joins TRBV28 to TRBJ1-5; TRBD1 matches 7 bases. Per the germline V gene, CDR1 is MDHEN and CDR2 is SYDVKM. The trim removed 2 bases at V and 0 bases at J, leaving 4 bases unmatched. The CDR3 runs to 16 residues. The CDR3 coding sequence is TGTGCCAGCAGTTTAGGGGGACAGACTAGCAATCAGCCCCAGCATTTT. This codes for CASSLGGQTSNQPQHF.

This clonotype was seen at least ten times. The chain combines TRBV12-3 or TRBV12-4 with TRBJ2-7; TRBD1 might be the D (5 bases). The CDR3 has 13 residues. Deletions cut 3 bases from V and 1 base from J, with 7 bases between. CDR3 amino acids: CASSLRQSYEQYF. CDR3 nucleotides: TGTGCCAGCAGTTTGCGACAGTCCTACGAGCAGTACTTC.